This T cell receptor (beta chain) was found in a study of CD8+ T cells in alopecia areata. At the level of the study: Tofacitinib administration to treated patients was oral, at 5 to 10 mg twice daily. Patients remained on tofacitinib for 6 to 18 months and then went 6 months without it.

Study-wide findings and caveats: It was less clear whether patients shared TCRs than it was in mice, possibly because of HLA.

The researchers isolated CD4+ and CD8+ T cells from PBMCs by sorting. As concerns this clone: Its antigen is currently unknown.

Following RNA extraction, reverse transcription yielded cDNA that acted as the sequencing template. The protocol was immunoSEQ multiplex PCR, while the TCRdb copy is restricted to in-frame clones and leaves out a portion. The sample lists 160,000 or so clones; 45% to 60% were seen once. Germline V lookup: CDR1 LGHNT, CDR2 FRNRAP. Trimming removed 6 bases at V and 2 bases at J, with 16 bases between. The CDR3 sequence is 15 residues long. The sequence derives from a human donor with alopecia areata. The material was CD8+ T cells sorted from blood, obtained at week 0. The chain has TRBV12-5 and TRBJ2-5, with D perhaps TRBD1 or TRBD2 (5 bases each). This chain's CDR3 is CASGNRDLFQETQYF. CDR3 coding DNA: TGTGCTAGTGGCAACCGGGACCTTTTTCAAGAGACCCAGTACTTC.